A selection of T cell receptor beta chains follows, all from one sample in a study of neurological immune-mediated disorders. TCRdb used MiXCR to reprocess the 5' RACE reads, holding one entry per CDR3 protein. The sample includes about 24,000 distinct CDR3 sequences, 13% of them seen just once. Sequences were obtained from CD4+ T cells from blood. Receptors were obtained from a female donor with HTLV-1-associated myelopathy (HAM/TSP). The CDR3 runs from the conserved cysteine through the conserved F or W. The D gene is left open where the match is weak. The size field reads how often the clone was seen (once, few, many) or a class if it is expanded.

clone size,D gene,V gene,J gene,CDR3 protein,CDR3 DNA
many,-,TRBV5-1,TRBJ2-1,CASSPDPREQFF,TGCGCCAGCAGCCCGGACCCCCGGGAGCAGTTCTTC
many,-,TRBV6-2/TRBV6-3,TRBJ1-2,CASSYSNYGYTF,TGTGCCAGCAGTTACTCCAACTATGGCTACACCTTC
many,-,TRBV20-1,TRBJ2-2,CSATLHLGDTGELFF,TGCAGTGCTACCCTGCACCTAGGGGACACCGGGGAGCTGTTTTTT
many,-,TRBV3-1,TRBJ2-1,CASSRRGREQFF,TGTGCCAGCAGCCGCCGGGGGCGGGAGCAGTTCTTC
many,-,TRBV13,TRBJ2-7,CASNRGAISYEQYF,TGTGCCAGCAATAGAGGGGCTATATCCTACGAGCAGTACTTC
many,-,TRBV12-3/TRBV12-4,TRBJ2-5,CASSPSRETQYF,TGTGCCAGCAGTCCTAGCCGCGAGACCCAGTACTTC
many,TRBD1,TRBV20-1,TRBJ1-2,CSAIKYIGTGYGYTF,TGCAGTGCTATAAAATATATAGGGACAGGTTATGGCTACACCTTC
many,TRBD1,TRBV20-1,TRBJ2-5,CSARPPTGTGETQYF,TGCAGTGCTAGGCCCCCGACAGGGACAGGAGAGACCCAGTACTTC
many,-,TRBV20-1,TRBJ1-2,CSARSPGGYGYTF,TGCAGTGCTAGGTCCCCAGGCGGCTATGGCTACACCTTC
many,-,TRBV6-1,TRBJ1-2,CASSNSRYYGYTF,TGTGCCAGCAGTAACAGCAGATACTATGGCTACACCTTC
many,-,TRBV5-5,TRBJ1-2,CASSQTPGPNYGYTF,TGTGCCAGCAGCCAAACTCCGGGACCTAACTATGGCTACACCTTC
many,-,TRBV4-1,TRBJ2-7,CASSQDRTSRPYEQYF,TGCGCCAGCAGCCAAGATCGAACCTCCCGGCCCTACGAGCAGTACTTC
many,-,TRBV29-1,TRBJ2-3,CSVLTDTQYF,TGCAGCGTCCTCACAGATACGCAGTATTTT
many,-,TRBV7-6,TRBJ2-7,CASSRSRYEQYF,TGTGCCAGCAGCCGGTCCCGATACGAGCAGTACTTC
many,-,TRBV3-1,TRBJ2-6,CASSQGAVVGANVLTF,TGTGCCAGCAGCCAAGGGGCAGTGGTGGGGGCCAACGTCCTGACTTTC
many,-,TRBV15,TRBJ2-1,CATSREKNEQFF,TGTGCCACCAGCAGGGAGAAGAATGAGCAGTTCTTC
many,-,TRBV12-3/TRBV12-4,TRBJ2-7,CASSFLYEQYF,TGTGCCAGCAGTTTCCTCTACGAGCAGTACTTC
many,-,TRBV20-1,TRBJ1-2,CSAKDSSYGYTF,TGCAGTGCCAAGGACAGTTCCTATGGCTACACCTTC
many,-,TRBV20-1,TRBJ2-5,CSAPMSSGQETQYF,TGCAGTGCCCCAATGAGTTCGGGTCAAGAGACCCAGTACTTC
many,TRBD2,TRBV18,TRBJ2-7,CASSPPVSGGAYEQYF,TGTGCCAGCTCACCACCTGTCAGCGGGGGGGCTTACGAGCAGTACTTC
many,-,TRBV4-3,TRBJ1-6,CASSQDPPGQSRGNLHF,TGCGCCAGCAGCCAAGATCCGCCCGGACAGTCACGCGGAAACCTCCACTTT
many,TRBD1,TRBV9,TRBJ2-1,CASSVIGQGLGEQFF,TGTGCCAGCAGCGTAATTGGACAGGGGTTAGGTGAGCAGTTCTTC